This T cell receptor beta chain was retrieved from a study of Tregs in tolerant kidney transplant recipients. Whole-study findings and limits: The small number of patients limits these findings pending further validation. The most relevant donor-specific Treg TCRbeta repertoire apparently came from expansion with activated donor B cells.

About this clone itself: The antigen is undetermined.

The data were produced by immunoSEQ multiplex PCR, yet TCRdb's version contains in-frame clones alone and is incomplete. The sample contains about 21,000 clones, 81% of which appear only once. Mixed chimerism was transient after nonmyeloablative marrow transplants from related graft donors. Unstimulated regulatory T cells (CD4+CD25+CD127-), CD4+CD25- non-regulatory cells, CD4 and CD8 cells were FACS-sorted from thawed PBMCs. V lost 2 bases to trimming and J lost 1 base, with 12 bases between them. Germline CDR1 SGHNT, CDR2 YYREEE (reference sequence). The CDR3 has 15 residues. The gene calls are TRBV5-4 and TRBJ1-1, with a tentative D call TRBD1 (6 bases). This TCR was sampled from a human patient who received a combined kidney and bone marrow transplant. Among the T cells, some may be from the graft donor. The sample here was CD8+ T cells from blood (PBMCs), taken 6 months after the transplant. The CDR3 reads CASSFFTGSNTEAFF. The CDR3 bases are TGTGCCAGCAGCTTCTTCACAGGGTCGAACACTGAAGCTTTCTTT.